These T cell receptor beta chains were read from a single sample in a study of blood T cell repertoires in COVID-19. Repertoires were generated with immunoSEQ multiplex PCR, while TCRdb's copy carries only in-frame clones and drops some. Altogether a few hundred thousand clones are present, roughly 77% being singletons, with the ten largest covering over 0.95%. The material sequenced was peripheral blood. The origin of the receptors is a human donor with acute or convalescent COVID-19. The donor label of this sample is uncertain. Each CDR3 is given with its conserved first and last residue. Each record gives: J gene, V gene, clone size, D gene, CDR3 DNA, CDR3 protein. D genes are given only for firm matches. Some rows have no size entry. The others give once, few or many, or a class for an expanded clone.

TRBJ1-5 | TRBV4-1 | NA | TRBD1 | TGCGCCAGCAGCCCGCCTGGGATAGGGGGCGGTCAGCCCCAGCATTTT | CASSPPGIGGGQPQHF
TRBJ1-5 | TRBV19 | few | NA | TGTGCCAGTAGCCAACTCTGGACAGAAAGACAGCCCCAGCATTTT | CASSQLWTERQPQHF
TRBJ1-3 | TRBV5-1 | NA | NA | TGCGCCAGCAGCTTGGAGGGGATGGGAAACACCATATATTTT | CASSLEGMGNTIYF
TRBJ1-6 | TRBV7-9 | many | TRBD1 | TGTGCCAGCAGCTTCAGGGGGCTGGGGAATTCACCCCTCCACTTT | CASSFRGLGNSPLHF
TRBJ1-5 | TRBV4-1 | NA | TRBD1 | TGCGCCAGCAGCCAAGTTCCCCACGCAGGGGGCGCGAGCAATCAGCCCCAGCATTTT | CASSQVPHAGGASNQPQHF
TRBJ2-3 | TRBV28 | NA | TRBD1 | TGTGCCAGCAGTTCCCCTCAGGGGGATGGCACAGATACGCAGTATTTT | CASSSPQGDGTDTQYF
TRBJ2-7 | TRBV5-1 | NA | TRBD2 | TGCGCCAGCAGCGAGACTAGCGGGGACGAGCAGTACTTC | CASSETSGDEQYF
TRBJ2-3 | TRBV24-1 | NA | TRBD2 | TGTGCCACCAGTGCTCCACTAGCGACTAGCACAGATACGCAGTATTTT | CATSAPLATSTDTQYF
TRBJ2-3 | TRBV27 | few | TRBD2 | TGTGCCAGCAGTTTGCGAGGGAGGGCAGATACGCAGTATTTT | CASSLRGRADTQYF
TRBJ1-1 | TRBV19 | NA | NA | TGTGCCAGTAGTATGGGGCAGAGCACTGAAGCTTTCTTT | CASSMGQSTEAFF
TRBJ2-1 | TRBV7-8 | few | TRBD2 | TGTGCCAGCAGCTTAGTGGAGACTAGCGGGACCTACAATGAGCAGTTCTTC | CASSLVETSGTYNEQFF
TRBJ2-2 | TRBV28 | NA | NA | TGTGCCAGCAGTTCCAATACCGGTCGCACCGGGGAGCTGTTTTTT | CASSSNTGRTGELFF
TRBJ2-1 | TRBV7-9 | NA | NA | TGTGCCAGCAGCTTAGCAAACCGCGATGAGCAGTTCTTC | CASSLANRDEQFF
TRBJ1-1 | TRBV28 | NA | TRBD1 | TGTGCCAGCAGCGGTGGGACAGGGAACACTGAAGCTTTCTTT | CASSGGTGNTEAFF
TRBJ2-5 | TRBV2 | NA | NA | TGTGCCAGCAGTACACAAGAGACCCAGTACTTC | CASSTQETQYF
TRBJ2-7 | TRBV5-5 | NA | TRBD2 | TGTGCCAGCGCTTTGATCCCTCTAGCGGGCTTCTACGAGCAGTACTTC | CASALIPLAGFYEQYF
TRBJ1-2 | TRBV6-6 | few | TRBD1 | TGTGCCAGCAGTTCGACAGGGGGGGTCTATGGCTACACCTTC | CASSSTGGVYGYTF
TRBJ2-6 | TRBV3-1/TRBV3-2 | once | NA | TGTGCCAGCAGCCCCCCGGGATTCTCTGGGGCCAACGTCCTGACTTTC | CASSPPGFSGANVLTF
TRBJ1-2 | TRBV19 | NA | NA | TGTGCCAGTAGTATAGGCCGGGATTCCTATGGCTACACCTTC | CASSIGRDSYGYTF
TRBJ2-1 | TRBV27 | NA | TRBD2 | TGTGCCAGCAGTTTAACCACCAGCGGGAGGATCTACAATGAGCAGTTCTTC | CASSLTTSGRIYNEQFF
TRBJ1-4 | TRBV27 | NA | NA | TGTGCCAGTCGACATTCGCCAACTAATGAAAAACTGTTTTTT | CASRHSPTNEKLFF
TRBJ1-2 | TRBV6-5 | NA | TRBD1 | TGTGCCAGCAGACGACAGGGGAGCCTCTATGGCTACACCTTC | CASRRQGSLYGYTF
TRBJ1-3 | TRBV12-5 | once | NA | TGTGCTAGTGGTTTGTCAGGGGTGGCTGGAAACACCATATATTTT | CASGLSGVAGNTIYF
TRBJ1-1 | TRBV5-4 | NA | NA | TGTGCCAGCAGCTCCTCTGACACAGCGAACACTGAAGCTTTCTTT | CASSSSDTANTEAFF
TRBJ1-5 | TRBV28 | NA | TRBD1 | TGTGCCAGCGCGGACAGGGCGGGGCAGCCCCAGCATTTT | CASADRAGQPQHF
TRBJ1-5 | TRBV12-3/TRBV12-4 | NA | NA | TGTGCCAGCAGTTTAAAGGGAGGGCAGCCCCAGCATTTT | CASSLKGGQPQHF
TRBJ1-1 | TRBV12-3/TRBV12-4 | NA | NA | TGTGCCAGCAGTTTCCGTGAAGCTTTCTTT | CASSFREAFF
TRBJ1-6 | TRBV7-2 | NA | NA | TGTGCCAGCAGCTCCCAGGATTACTATAATTCACCCCTCCACTTT | CASSSQDYYNSPLHF
TRBJ1-3 | TRBV10-2 | NA | NA | TGCGCCAGCAGTGCCAGCGTCGGAAACACCATATATTTT | CASSASVGNTIYF
TRBJ2-3 | TRBV6-5 | NA | NA | TGTGCCAGCAGTTACTCGGGCACAGGGAGACTTACGCAGTATTTT | CASSYSGTGRLTQYF
TRBJ2-7 | TRBV5-1 | NA | TRBD1 | TGCGCCAGCAGCTTGTGGGTTGGGACAGTCTACGAGCAGTACTTC | CASSLWVGTVYEQYF
TRBJ1-6 | TRBV2 | once | NA | TGTGCCAGCAGTGACCCAGGGTTAAGCTCCTATAATTCACCCCTCCACTTT | CASSDPGLSSYNSPLHF